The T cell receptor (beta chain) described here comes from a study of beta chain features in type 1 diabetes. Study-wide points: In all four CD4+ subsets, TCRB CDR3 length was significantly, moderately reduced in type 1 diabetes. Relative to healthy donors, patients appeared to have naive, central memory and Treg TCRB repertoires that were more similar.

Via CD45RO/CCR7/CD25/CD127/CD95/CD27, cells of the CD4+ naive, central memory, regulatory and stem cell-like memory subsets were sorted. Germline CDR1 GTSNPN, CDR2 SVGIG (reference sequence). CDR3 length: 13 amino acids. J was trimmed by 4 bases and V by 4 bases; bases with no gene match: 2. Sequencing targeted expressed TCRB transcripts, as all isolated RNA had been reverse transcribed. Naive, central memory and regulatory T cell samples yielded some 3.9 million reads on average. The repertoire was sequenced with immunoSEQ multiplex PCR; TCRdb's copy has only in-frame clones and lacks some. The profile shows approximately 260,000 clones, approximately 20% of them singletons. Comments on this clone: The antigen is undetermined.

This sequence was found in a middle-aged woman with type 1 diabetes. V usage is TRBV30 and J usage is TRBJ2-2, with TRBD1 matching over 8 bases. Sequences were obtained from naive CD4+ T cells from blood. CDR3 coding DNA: TGTGCCTGGAACAGGGGGAGCACCGGGGAGCTGTTTTTT. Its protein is CAWNRGSTGELFF.